This passage covers 5 T cell receptor beta chains from one sample sequenced in a study of cytomegalovirus exposure and HLA in healthy donors. This PCR relied on a set of 60 Vbeta primers and 13 Jbeta primers. Data came from immunoSEQ multiplex PCR; TCRdb stores just in-frame clones and leaves some out. The table shows just under 250,000 clones, with over 80% occurring only once. Sequencing was carried out using PBMCs. These TCRs come from a woman in her 40s in good health and CMV-seropositive.

V and J are TRBV2 and TRBJ1-5; D possibly corresponds to TRBD1 (6 bases). V lost 0 bases and J 8 bases, leaving 11 bases between the germline ends. This CDR3 region has 14 residues. The germline CDR1 and CDR2 sequences are SNHLY and FYNNEI. CDR3 region: CASSEAEGGEPQHF. DNA of the CDR3: TGTGCCAGCAGTGAAGCAGAGGGGGGGGAGCCCCAGCATTTT.

The chain uses TRBV7-9 and TRBJ1-2; 8 bases fit TRBD1. Germline V gives CDR1 SEHNR, CDR2 FQNEAQ (reference sequence). The CDR3 extends over 16 amino acids. J gave up 8 bases and V 3 bases, and 14 bases lay outside the gene matches. CDR3 region: CASSFLQGARLEGYTF. CDR3 DNA: TGTGCCAGCAGCTTTTTGCAGGGGGCGAGGTTAGAAGGCTACACCTTC.

The chain is built from TRBV19 and TRBJ1-1; the match to TRBD1 covers 9 bases. The CDR3 totals 17 residues. Looked up from germline, CDR1 is LNHDA and CDR2 is SQIVND (reference sequence). J gave up 0 bases and V 4 bases, and 9 bases lay outside the gene matches. CDR3 sequence: CASSKTRDRVMNTEAFF. CDR3 nucleotide sequence: TGTGCCAGTAGTAAAACCCGGGACAGGGTGATGAACACTGAAGCTTTCTTT.

On this clone: Its ends do not fully match the called genes, so a read error is possible. V gene TRBV7-7 combines with J gene TRBJ2-3, with 9 bases that match TRBD2. The CDR3 loop spans 15 amino acids. Germline lookup yields CDR1 SSHAT and CDR2 FNYEAQ (reference sequence). The CDR3 DNA reads as TGTGCTAGCAGCTTTAGCGGGAGTGGCACAGATACGCAGTATTTT. This translates into CASSFSGSGTDTQYF.

The table lists this clone with a few counts. The V gene is TRBV10-3, the J gene TRBJ1-3; TRBD1 aligns across 8 bases. The V and J ends lost 6 bases and 0 bases, in that order; junction bases with no gene match: 7. Per germline, CDR1 ENHRY and CDR2 SYGVKD. The CDR3 runs to 16 residues. CDR3: CAIRSTGADSGNTIYF. In DNA, the CDR3 is TGTGCCATCAGGTCGACAGGGGCCGACTCTGGAAACACCATATATTTT.